Reported below is one T cell receptor beta chain. Its binding antigen is unknown. Base qualities are not provided; no much larger clone lies one nucleotide away. Other DNA sequences in the same sample also yield this CDR3. The CDR3, cysteine through phenylalanine, is 13 amino acids long. The DNA shown is the 39-base CDR3, in frame from base 1. Reading the germline V gene gives CDR1 SGHDN and CDR2 FVKESK. V and J lose 1 base and 4 bases, and a span of 7 bases separates them. This sample was included in a study of control samples from healthy donors and cancer patients (dated by TCRdb to 2018 to 2020). The library was obtained by the immunoSEQ multiplex PCR assay. In TCRdb, the immuneACCESS table is reduced to in-frame sequences with V and J assigned. These tables do not hold every clone; where another copy was compared, an unresolved V gene accounts for under half, and the others remain unexplained. The table for this sample lists 120,000 or so clones; roughly 84% of them were counted only once. The top ten clonotypes cover 1.5% to 2% of the sample.

The sample consisted of blood. Recombination linked TRBV14 to TRBJ2-5; no D gene is confidently identified. The clonotype comes from a man aged 18 to 35 in good health. The nucleotide sequence is given as TGTGCCAGCAGCCAAGGTCTGGGAGAGACCCAGTACTTC. Its product reads: CASSQGLGETQYF.